The 32 T cell receptor beta chains below all came from one sample that was sequenced in a study of cytomegalovirus exposure and HLA in healthy donors. The PCR made use of 60 Vbeta and 13 Jbeta primers. The table came from immunoSEQ multiplex PCR; TCRdb's copy has only in-frame clones and leaves some out. The sample has about 150,000 clones, 87% seen once; the top ten hold 4% to 6.5%. Input material: PBMCs. The receptors were sampled from a woman in her thirties in good health and CMV-seronegative.

This sequence joins TRBV10-3 and TRBJ1-1; TRBD1 aligns across 9 bases. The CDR3 spans 14 residues. The V gene end was trimmed by 6 bases and the J gene end by 14 bases; junction bases not matched to a gene: 16. Germline V gives CDR1 ENHRY, CDR2 SYGVKD. The CDR3 DNA sequence: TGTGCCATCAGCCAGGTGGGACAGGGACAATCGGTCTTCTTT. Amino acid sequence: CAISQVGQGQSVFF.

This chain joins TRBV19 and TRBJ2-4; 9 bases fit TRBD2. V lost 1 base to trimming and J lost 8 bases; unmatched junction nucleotides: 6. In germline, CDR1 is LNHDA, CDR2 SQIVND (reference sequence). There are 15 residues in the CDR3. CDR3 sequence reads: CASSIVAGGADIQYF. DNA of the CDR3: TGTGCCAGTAGTATAGTGGCGGGAGGGGCGGACATTCAGTACTTC.

CDR3 sequence: CATSRTGNQPQHF. CDR3 sequence (DNA): TGTGCCACCAGCAGAACAGGGAATCAGCCCCAGCATTTT. The rearrangement links TRBV15 to TRBJ1-5, with D tentatively TRBD1 (6 bases). Germline V gives CDR1 LNHNV, CDR2 YYDKDF (reference sequence). This CDR3 has 13 residues. Trimming stripped 2 bases from V and 4 bases from J, with 6 bases between. Drawing the rest from reference TRBV15 and TRBJ1-5, the complete variable domain is DAMVIQNPRYQVTQFGKPVTLSCSQTLNHNVMYWYQQKSSQAPKLLFHYYDKDFNNEADTPDNFQSRRPNTSFCFLDIRSPGLGDTAMYLCATSRTGNQPQHFGDGTRLSIL.

The rearrangement joins TRBV21-1 to TRBJ1-1; the table calls TRBD1, which could not be checked here. TRBV21-1 has pseudogene status. This CDR3 contains 14 residues. DNA of the CDR3: TGTGCCAGCAGCGGACGACAGGGGGGCACTGAAGCTTTCTTT. As protein: CASSGRQGGTEAFF.

The rearrangement links TRBV14 to TRBJ2-7; D may be TRBD1 (6 bases). The germline gives CDR1 SGHDN, CDR2 FVKESK. This CDR3 is built from 14 residues. V lost 4 bases and J 0 bases, leaving 10 bases between the germline ends. The CDR3 is CASSPRTDSYEQYF. CDR3 DNA sequence: TGTGCCAGCAGCCCCCGGACAGACTCCTACGAGCAGTACTTC.

This chain uses TRBV27 with TRBJ2-5; 9 bases agree with TRBD2. V was clipped by 4 bases and J by 2 bases; unmatched bases: 5. CDR3 length: 15 amino acids. Looked up from germline, CDR1 is MNHEY and CDR2 is SMNVEV (reference sequence). CDR3 region: CASSYAGGNQETQYF. For the CDR3, the DNA is TGTGCCAGCAGTTATGCGGGGGGGAATCAAGAGACCCAGTACTTC.

This clone has only one observation. V is TRBV19 and J is TRBJ1-3, with 7 bases identical to TRBD1. Germline values: CDR1 LNHDA, CDR2 SQIVND (reference sequence). The CDR3 loop spans 15 amino acids. Trimming cost V 2 bases and J 2 bases; bases outside gene matches: 3. The CDR3 DNA reads TGTGCCAGTAGTATAACCGGGACAGCTGGAAACACCATATATTTT. Its protein is CASSITGTAGNTIYF.

The rearrangement links TRBV7-2 to TRBJ1-2, with 11 bases that match TRBD1. Germline CDR1 and CDR2: SGHTA and FQGNSA. The CDR3 has 15 residues. Trimming took 5 bases from V and 2 from J; bases not matched to a gene: 4. The CDR3, as DNA: TGTGCCAGCAGCCCGGACAGGGGGCAGAACTATGGCTACACCTTC. It encodes CASSPDRGQNYGYTF.

To note about this clone: One end of the junction varies from germline; a read error may be responsible. V is TRBV5-1 and J is TRBJ2-5; D is ambiguous. The J call may be incorrect, as the DNA end agrees better with TRBJ2-7. The CDR3 totals 15 residues. The germline CDR1 and CDR2 sequences are SGHRS and YFSETQ. CDR3 sequence: CASSVDAQASHEQYF. CDR3 nucleotide sequence: TGCGCCAGCAGCGTGGACGCTCAAGCCTCCCACGAGCAGTACTTC.

The rearrangement uses TRBV7-9 and TRBJ2-5, with TRBD1 matching 9 bases. The CDR3 is made up of 16 amino acids. Germline loops: CDR1 SEHNR, CDR2 FQNEAQ (reference sequence). Unmatched junction bases numbered 10, after V lost 5 bases and J lost 3 bases. The CDR3 sequence: CASSRLMGTGKETQYF. The CDR3 nucleotides read TGTGCCAGCAGCCGTTTAATGGGGACAGGGAAAGAGACCCAGTACTTC.

J is TRBJ1-1 and V is TRBV19, with D possibly matching TRBD1 (6 bases). In germline, CDR1 is LNHDA, CDR2 SQIVND (reference sequence). The CDR3 sequence is 17 residues long. V lost 5 bases to trimming and J lost 2 bases, with 21 bases between them. CDR3 residues: CASSHPGAGLRNTEAFF. The DNA of the CDR3 is TGTGCCAGTAGTCACCCAGGGGCCGGTCTTCGTAACACTGAAGCTTTCTTT.

J is TRBJ2-7 and V is TRBV7-9; 9 bases match TRBD1. Germline CDR1 reads SEHNR; CDR2 reads FQNEAQ (reference sequence). With 5 bases clipped from V and 3 bases from J, the junction kept 8 bases outside the gene matches. This CDR3 contains 15 residues. The chain's CDR3 is CASSQTGGAGYEQYF. CDR3 sequence (DNA): TGTGCCAGCAGCCAAACAGGGGGCGCAGGCTACGAGCAGTACTTC.

The chain carries TRBV28 and TRBJ1-2, with 9 nucleotides matching TRBD1. The CDR3 has 14 residues. Per germline, CDR1 MDHEN and CDR2 SYDVKM. V lost 3 bases to trimming and J lost 8 bases; unmatched junction nucleotides: 7. The CDR3 bases are TGTGCCAGCAGTTTGGGACAGGGAAGTCGGGGCTACACCTTC. Translated, it gives CASSLGQGSRGYTF.

The V call is TRBV4-3, the J call TRBJ1-2, with 11 nucleotides matching TRBD1. Germline lookup yields CDR1 LGHNA and CDR2 YSLEER. The CDR3 spans 17 residues. V lost 0 bases and J lost 4; bases outside the gene matches: 7. The CDR3 loop reads CASSQDPGDRGFYGYTF. The CDR3, as DNA: TGCGCCAGCAGCCAAGATCCAGGGGACAGGGGGTTCTATGGCTACACCTTC.

The CDR3 reads CASRTGYSNQPQHF. The CDR3 DNA follows: TGTGCCAGCAGGACAGGTTATAGCAATCAGCCCCAGCATTTT. This chain links TRBV27 with TRBJ1-5, with a tentative D call TRBD1 (6 bases). The CDR3 contains 14 residues. Per the germline V gene, CDR1 is MNHEY and CDR2 is SMNVEV (reference sequence). Trimming left V 6 bases short and J 0 bases short, with 9 bases between.

The chain uses TRBV28 and TRBJ2-6; TRBD1 aligns across 7 bases. In germline, CDR1 is MDHEN, CDR2 SYDVKM. This CDR3 comprises 13 residues. CDR3 sequence reads: CATDRAGANVLTF. The CDR3 DNA reads TGTGCAACCGACAGGGCTGGGGCCAACGTCCTGACTTTC.

The rearrangement joins TRBV28 to TRBJ1-4; D ambiguous. This CDR3 is 12 amino acids long. Germline assignment: CDR1 MDHEN and CDR2 SYDVKM. V was clipped by 6 bases and J by 10 bases, with 12 bases between them. The CDR3 DNA is TGTGCCAGCAGCTGGTACGGTGGAAAACTGTTTTTT. Translated, it gives CASSWYGGKLFF.

As concerns this clone: This specimen includes other DNA sequences encoding the same CDR3. The rearrangement joins TRBV28 to TRBJ2-7; the D gene is possibly TRBD1 (6 bases). Trimming left V 6 bases short and J 2 bases short, with 14 bases between. CDR1 and CDR2 from the germline V gene are MDHEN and SYDVKM. The CDR3 consists of 14 residues. CDR3 sequence (DNA): TGTGCCAGCAGCTCCCGGGACACAACCTACGAGCAGTACTTC. Translating gives CASSSRDTTYEQYF. The full variable domain, in which reference TRBV28 and TRBJ2-7 provide the parts outside the CDR3, is DVKVTQSSRYLVKRTGEKVFLECVQDMDHENMFWYRQDPGLGLRLIYFSYDVKMKEKGDIPEGYSVSREKKERFSLILESASTNQTSMYLCASSSRDTTYEQYFGPGTRLTVT.

The chain couples TRBV6-1 to TRBJ1-1; D is unresolved. Germline CDR1 and CDR2: MNHNS and SASEGT. Deletions cut 5 bases from V and 3 bases from J, with 7 bases between. This CDR3 has 12 residues. The CDR3 DNA sequence: TGTGCCAGCAGTCCCCGGTACACTGAAGCTTTCTTT. It specifies CASSPRYTEAFF.

V and J are TRBV19 and TRBJ2-7; 9 bases are shared with TRBD1. CDR3 length: 15 amino acids. Germline loops: CDR1 LNHDA, CDR2 SQIVND (reference sequence). The trim removed 6 bases at V and 7 bases at J, leaving 13 bases unmatched. CDR3 region: CASSTSGTGWAEQYF. DNA for the CDR3: TGTGCCAGTAGCACCTCCGGGACAGGGTGGGCTGAGCAGTACTTC.

The chain couples TRBV9 to TRBJ2-3; D may be TRBD2 (6 bases). This CDR3 is 13 amino acids long. Germline loops: CDR1 SGDLS, CDR2 YYNGEE. Between the trimmed V and J ends, which lost 1 base and 14 bases, there was a span of 17 bases. CDR3 nucleotides: TGTGCCAGCAGCGTATTCTTGACTAGTCCCCCGTATTTT. Translated, it gives CASSVFLTSPPYF.

The genes are TRBV4-1 and TRBJ1-4, with 9 bases identical to TRBD1. Germline values: CDR1 MGHRA, CDR2 YSYEKL. The V segment lost 0 bases and the J segment 6 bases; nucleotides outside the gene matches: 5. The CDR3 is 16 amino acids. The CDR3 loop reads CASSQDRTGEDEKLFF. In nucleotides, the CDR3 is TGCGCCAGCAGCCAAGATCGGACAGGGGAAGATGAAAAACTGTTTTTT.

CDR3 residues: CASSLVAPGRATDTQYF. The CDR3 region has the DNA TGTGCCAGCAGCTTAGTGGCCCCCGGGAGGGCTACAGATACGCAGTATTTT. The chain combines TRBV7-2 with TRBJ2-3; 8 bases fit TRBD2. Losses at the gene ends were 1 base for V and 3 bases for J; bases not matched to a gene: 9. CDR1 SGHTA and CDR2 FQGNSA come from the germline V gene. This CDR3 region has 17 residues.

The genes are TRBV30 and TRBJ2-5; D gene uncertain. Judging by the DNA end, TRBJ2-7 fits better; the J call may be wrong. This CDR3 has 12 amino acids. Germline assignment: CDR1 GTSNPN and CDR2 SVGIG (reference sequence). The CDR3 loop reads CAWSANSYEQYF. The CDR3 region has the DNA TGTGCCTGGAGCGCTAATTCCTACGAGCAGTACTTC.

This chain joins TRBV6-1 and TRBJ2-1; 11 bases are shared with TRBD1. Germline V gene lookup returns CDR1 MNHNS and CDR2 SASEGT. The CDR3 contains 14 residues. The trim removed 6 bases at V and 6 bases at J, leaving 4 bases unmatched. As DNA, the CDR3 is TGTGCCAGCAGCCGGACAGGGGGCTTCAATGAGCAGTTCTTC. Translated, it gives CASSRTGGFNEQFF.

The chain employs TRBV4-1 and TRBJ2-1; 8 bases are a match to TRBD1. Per the germline V gene, CDR1 is MGHRA and CDR2 is YSYEKL. J was trimmed by 6 bases and V by 1 base; bases with no gene match: 11. The CDR3 is 17 residues long. The CDR3 region is CASSQGNGRGLRNEQFF. CDR3 DNA sequence: TGCGCCAGCAGCCAAGGGAACGGCAGGGGGCTTCGCAATGAGCAGTTCTTC.

The gene calls are TRBV19 and TRBJ2-1, with D maybe TRBD2 (6 bases). The V and J ends lost 10 bases and 4 bases respectively, with 17 bases between them. The CDR3 length is 14 residues. Germline V CDR1 and CDR2: LNHDA, SQIVND (reference sequence). CDR3 in amino acids: CATSHGRSYNEQFF. The CDR3 DNA reads as TGTGCCACTTCTCACGGGAGATCGTACAATGAGCAGTTCTTC. Complete variable domain (other parts from reference TRBV19 and TRBJ2-1): DGGITQSPKYLFRKEGQNVTLSCEQNLNHDAMYWYRQDPGQGLRLIYYSQIVNDFQKGDIAEGYSVSREKKESFPLTVTSAQKNPTAFYLCATSHGRSYNEQFFGPGTRLTVL.

The V call is TRBV19, the J call TRBJ1-1; 10 bases map to TRBD1. Trimming took 7 bases from V and 1 from J; bases not matched to a gene: 6. Germline V gives CDR1 LNHDA, CDR2 SQIVND (reference sequence). The CDR3 has 15 residues. CDR3 coding DNA: TGTGCCAGTACGGTCGGGGACAGGGGGAACACTGAAGCTTTCTTT. Residues: CASTVGDRGNTEAFF.

The rearrangement links TRBV4-1 to TRBJ1-2; D is perhaps TRBD1 (6 bases). Germline values: CDR1 MGHRA, CDR2 YSYEKL. The CDR3 runs 15 residues. V shed 4 bases and J shed 2 bases, with 14 bases lying between them. This chain's CDR3 is CASSRDRQENYGYTF. DNA of the CDR3: TGCGCCAGCAGCCGGGATCGACAGGAAAACTATGGCTACACCTTC.

This chain links TRBV7-6 with TRBJ1-1; TRBD1 agrees at 7 bases. Germline assignment: CDR1 SGHVS and CDR2 FNYEAQ. The V and J ends lost 4 bases and 6 bases, in that order; junction bases with no gene match: 14. The CDR3 has 16 residues. The CDR3 is CASSSPSQGGWSEAFF. The CDR3 DNA reads TGTGCCAGCAGCTCCCCCAGCCAGGGGGGATGGTCTGAAGCTTTCTTT. Combining the CDR3 with reference TRBV7-6 and TRBJ1-1 gives the whole variable domain GAGVSQSPRYKVTKRGQDVALRCDPISGHVSLYWYRQALGQGPEFLTYFNYEAQQDKSGLPNDRFSAERPEGSISTLTIQRTEQRDSAMYRCASSSPSQGGWSEAFFGQGTRLTVV.

The J gene is TRBJ2-3, the V gene TRBV11-2; 7 bases align to TRBD2. Per germline, CDR1 SGHAT and CDR2 FQNNGV. V was clipped by 5 bases and J by 4 bases; unmatched bases: 12. This CDR3 region has 16 residues. The DNA for the CDR3 is TGTGCCAGCAGCACCGGGGGGTTCTTTACCCCAGATACGCAGTATTTT. This sequence encodes CASSTGGFFTPDTQYF.

This rearrangement joins TRBV4-1 to TRBJ2-6; unclear D gene. V was pared by 0 bases and J by 0 bases, with 12 bases between. The CDR3 consists of 18 residues. Germline V lookup: CDR1 MGHRA, CDR2 YSYEKL. For the CDR3, the DNA is TGCGCCAGCAGCCAAGAATCTGGCAGTTACTCTGGGGCCAACGTCCTGACTTTC. It codes for CASSQESGSYSGANVLTF.